This entry lists 15 T cell receptor beta chains sequenced from one sample in a study of breast tumors, draining lymph nodes, adjacent tissues. Using its own MiXCR run on the multiplex PCR reads, TCRdb lists one record per CDR3 protein. This table holds 150,000 to 200,000 distinct CDR3 sequences, 33% found once. Breast cancer patients provided tissue from their axillary draining lymph nodes. The source material was axillary lymph node tissue. These receptors were obtained from a female donor with breast cancer. Some clones in this sample may be carry-over from other donors' samples.

The J gene is TRBJ2-3, the V gene TRBV27; 15 bases map to TRBD2. This CDR3 is 18 amino acids long. Germline V gene data show CDR1 as MNHEY and CDR2 as SMNVEV (reference sequence). With 5 bases clipped from V and 1 base from J, the junction kept 7 bases outside the gene matches. The DNA of the CDR3 is TGTGCCAGCAGTGAGGGACTAGCGGGGGGACTACGCACAGATACGCAGTATTTT. This codes for CASSEGLAGGLRTDTQYF.

The rearrangement links TRBV4-2 to TRBJ1-4; 10 nucleotides line up with TRBD1. This CDR3 region has 17 residues. Germline CDR1 and CDR2: LGHNA and YNFKEQ. The V segment lost 3 bases and the J segment 4 bases; nucleotides outside the gene matches: 8. The CDR3 nucleotides read TGTGCCAGCAGCCACCGGGACAGGGGTTTCCTTAATGAAAAACTGTTTTTT. Translating gives CASSHRDRGFLNEKLFF.

The V and J genes are TRBV6-2 or TRBV6-3 and TRBJ2-3; TRBD2 matches 8 bases. V lost 5 bases, J lost 6 bases, and 13 bases stayed unmatched. The germline V gene encodes CDR1 MNHEY and CDR2 SVGEGT. This CDR3 contains 16 residues. The CDR3 is CASSDRGGRSPDTQYF. The CDR3 DNA follows: TGTGCCAGCAGTGACCGGGGGGGCCGGTCCCCGGATACGCAGTATTTT.

The chain recombines TRBV6-5 with TRBJ2-7, with D tentatively TRBD1 or TRBD2 (5 bases each). This CDR3 is built from 16 residues. The germline gives CDR1 MNHEY, CDR2 SVGAGI. Trimming shortened V by 0 bases and J by 2 bases, and 14 bases separated the two germline ends. DNA for the CDR3: TGTGCCAGCAGTTACTCGATAGAGGGGACGACCTACGAGCAGTACTTC. Translating gives CASSYSIEGTTYEQYF.

This clonotype was observed at least ten times. The rearrangement uses TRBV9 and TRBJ2-1, with TRBD2 matching over 10 bases. Trimming at V came to 0 bases and at J to 6 bases, leaving 3 bases not matched to a gene. CDR1 SGDLS and CDR2 YYNGEE come from the germline V gene. CDR3 length: 15 amino acids. CDR3 DNA sequence: TGTGCCAGCAGCGTAGCTAGCGGGAGTGGCAATGAGCAGTTCTTC. Its protein is CASSVASGSGNEQFF.

The chain joins TRBV9 to TRBJ2-3, with D hard to call. The germline V and J ends were trimmed by 0 bases and 1 base, with 6 bases remaining between them. The germline V gene encodes CDR1 SGDLS and CDR2 YYNGEE. This CDR3 comprises 14 residues. The CDR3 coding sequence is TGTGCCAGCAGCGTAGGTTCCGGCACAGATACGCAGTATTTT. Protein: CASSVGSGTDTQYF.

This clonotype was seen ten or more times. This sequence joins TRBV4-2 and TRBJ1-5; no definite D call. The CDR3 consists of 15 residues. Trimming cost V 4 bases and J 5 bases, with 15 bases left between them. CDR1 and CDR2 from the germline V gene are LGHNA and YNFKEQ. The CDR3 reads CASSPRPGPDQPQHF. The CDR3 DNA follows: TGTGCCAGCAGCCCCCGGCCTGGTCCCGATCAGCCCCAGCATTTT.

The chain employs TRBV3-1 and TRBJ1-2; unclear D gene. The CDR3 has 13 residues. Trimming left V 4 bases short and J 5 bases short, with 11 bases between. Germline lookup yields CDR1 LGHDT and CDR2 YNNKEL (reference sequence). The DNA for the CDR3 is TGTGCCAGCAGCCCAACCGCGGGATATGGCTACACCTTC. It translates to CASSPTAGYGYTF.

As for this clonotype: The missing conserved phenylalanine or tryptophan at the end of this CDR3 makes a read error likely. This chain links TRBV6-5 with TRBJ2-5; D might be TRBD1 or TRBD2, each matching 6 bases. Per the germline V gene, CDR1 is MNHEY and CDR2 is SVGAGI. The CDR3 extends over 13 amino acids. CDR3 amino acids: CASAWGAREAQYS. The CDR3 bases are TGTGCCAGCGCGTGGGGGGCACGAGAGGCCCAGTACTCC.

Ten or more counts support this clonotype. V is TRBV19 and J is TRBJ1-4, with 8 bases matching TRBD1. In germline, CDR1 is LNHDA, CDR2 SQIVND (reference sequence). There are 15 residues in the CDR3. The J segment lost 4 bases and the V segment lost 4 bases, leaving 5 bases of the junction unmatched. The CDR3 bases are TGTGCCAGTAGTACCGCAGGGGGCTTTAATGAAAAACTGTTTTTT. It yields the protein CASSTAGGFNEKLFF.

This clonotype was seen many times. A clone one base away is much larger, so this may be a read error. The V call is TRBV5-4, the J call TRBJ2-2, with D unclear. CDR1 is SGHNT, CDR2 YYREEE, per germline (reference sequence). CDR3 length equals 12 residues. With 2 bases removed from V and 5 bases from J, the gap between germline ends came to 4 bases. CDR3 bases: TGTGCCAGCAGCTTAATAACCGGGGAGCTGTTTTTT. Residues: CASSLITGELFF.

This clonotype was observed a handful of times. One end of the junction varies from germline; a read error may be responsible. The chain uses TRBV7-3 and TRBJ2-1, with 8 bases matching TRBD2. The CDR3 sequence is 15 residues long. Germline loops: CDR1 SGHTA, CDR2 FQGTGA. The CDR3 region has the DNA TGTGCCAGCAGCTTATCTGGACTAGCTTACAGTGAGCAGTTCTTC. Translation gives CASSLSGLAYSEQFF. Complete variable domain (other parts from reference TRBV7-3 and TRBJ2-1): GAGVSQTPSNKVTEKGKYVELRCDPISGHTALYWYRQSLGQGPEFLIYFQGTGAADDSGLPNDRFFAVRPEGSVSTLKIQRTERGDSAVYLCASSLSGLAYSEQFFGPGTRLTVL.

This clonotype was picked up many times. CDR3 sequence: CASRTSPDSTDTQYF. The CDR3 DNA reads as TGCGCCAGCAGGACTAGCCCGGATAGCACAGATACGCAGTATTTT. The chain couples TRBV5-1 to TRBJ2-3; 7 bases match TRBD2. Germline loops: CDR1 SGHRS, CDR2 YFSETQ. This CDR3 is built from 15 residues. The junction had 6 bases not matched to a gene; V was cut back by 5 bases and J by 0 bases.

This clonotype has a handful of counts. The CDR3 nucleotides are TGTGCCAGCAGCTTAAATGCAGGGAGCACTGAAGCTTTCTTT. Amino acid sequence: CASSLNAGSTEAFF. This rearrangement joins TRBV7-3 to TRBJ1-1, with D possibly being TRBD1 (5 bases). Per germline, CDR1 SGHTA and CDR2 FQGTGA. The V end lost 1 base, the J end lost 4 bases, and 10 bases lay between the germline ends. The CDR3 contains 14 residues. Together with reference TRBV7-3 and TRBJ1-1, the CDR3 gives the full variable domain: GAGVSQTPSNKVTEKGKYVELRCDPISGHTALYWYRQSLGQGPEFLIYFQGTGAADDSGLPNDRFFAVRPEGSVSTLKIQRTERGDSAVYLCASSLNAGSTEAFFGQGTRLTVV.

This clonotype was counted at least ten times. V usage is TRBV19 and J usage is TRBJ1-2; D gene ambiguous. V lost 5 bases, J lost 2 bases, and 18 bases lay in between. Germline assignment: CDR1 LNHDA and CDR2 SQIVND (reference sequence). This CDR3 is built from 16 residues. CDR3 DNA sequence: TGTGCCAGTAGTCACCCAATATCCGACGTCAACTATGGCTACACCTTC. Encoded protein: CASSHPISDVNYGYTF.